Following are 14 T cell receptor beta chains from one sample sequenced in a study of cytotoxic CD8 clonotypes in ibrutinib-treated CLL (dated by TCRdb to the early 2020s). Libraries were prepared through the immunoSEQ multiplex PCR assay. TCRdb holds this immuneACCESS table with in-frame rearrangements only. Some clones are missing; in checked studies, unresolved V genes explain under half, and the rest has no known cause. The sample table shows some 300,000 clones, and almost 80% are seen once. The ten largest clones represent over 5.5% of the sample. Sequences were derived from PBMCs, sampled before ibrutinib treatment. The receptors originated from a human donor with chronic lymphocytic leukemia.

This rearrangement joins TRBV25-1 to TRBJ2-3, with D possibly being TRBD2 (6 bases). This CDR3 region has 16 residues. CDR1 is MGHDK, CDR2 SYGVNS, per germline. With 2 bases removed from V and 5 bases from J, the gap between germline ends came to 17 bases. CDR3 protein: CASSEIWGRSEDTQYF. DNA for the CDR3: TGTGCCAGCAGTGAAATATGGGGGAGGTCAGAAGATACGCAGTATTTT. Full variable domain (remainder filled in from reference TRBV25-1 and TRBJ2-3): EADIYQTPRYLVIGTGKKITLECSQTMGHDKMYWYQQDPGMELHLIHYSYGVNSTEKGDLSSESTVSRIRTEHFPLTLESARPSHTSQYLCASSEIWGRSEDTQYFGPGTRLTVL.

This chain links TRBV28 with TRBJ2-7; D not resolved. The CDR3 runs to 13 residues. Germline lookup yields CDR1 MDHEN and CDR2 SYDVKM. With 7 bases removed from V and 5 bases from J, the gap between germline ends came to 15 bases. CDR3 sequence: CASTPPGLDEQYF. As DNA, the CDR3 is TGTGCCAGCACCCCTCCGGGCCTGGACGAGCAGTACTTC.

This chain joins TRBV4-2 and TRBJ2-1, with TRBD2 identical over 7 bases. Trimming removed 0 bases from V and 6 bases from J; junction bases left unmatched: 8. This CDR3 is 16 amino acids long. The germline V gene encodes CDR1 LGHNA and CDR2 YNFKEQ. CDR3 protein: CASSQDRGGRGNEQFF. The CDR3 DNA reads TGTGCCAGCAGCCAAGATAGAGGCGGGAGAGGCAATGAGCAGTTCTTC.

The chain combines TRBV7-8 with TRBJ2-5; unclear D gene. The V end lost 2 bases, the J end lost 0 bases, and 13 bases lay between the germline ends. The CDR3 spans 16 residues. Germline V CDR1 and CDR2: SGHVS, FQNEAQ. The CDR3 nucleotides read TGTGCCAGCAGCTTATTCCCTAGAGCCAACCAAGAGACCCAGTACTTC. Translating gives CASSLFPRANQETQYF. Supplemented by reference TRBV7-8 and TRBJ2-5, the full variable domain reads GAGVSQSPRYKVAKRGQDVALRCDPISGHVSLFWYQQALGQGPEFLTYFQNEAQLDKSGLPSDRFFAERPEGSVSTLKIQRTQQEDSAVYLCASSLFPRANQETQYFGPGTRLLVL.

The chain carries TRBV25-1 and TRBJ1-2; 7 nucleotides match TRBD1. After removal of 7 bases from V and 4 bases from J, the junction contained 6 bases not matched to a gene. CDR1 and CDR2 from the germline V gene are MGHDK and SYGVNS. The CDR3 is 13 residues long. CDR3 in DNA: TGTGCCAGCAAGGGGGCCCTACTCTATGGCTACACCTTC. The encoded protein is CASKGALLYGYTF.

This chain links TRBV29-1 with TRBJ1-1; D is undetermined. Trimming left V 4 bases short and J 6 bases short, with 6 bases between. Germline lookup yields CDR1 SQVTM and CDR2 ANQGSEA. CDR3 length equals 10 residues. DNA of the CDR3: TGCAGCGTTGTGTTGGCTGAAGCTTTCTTT. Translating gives CSVVLAEAFF.

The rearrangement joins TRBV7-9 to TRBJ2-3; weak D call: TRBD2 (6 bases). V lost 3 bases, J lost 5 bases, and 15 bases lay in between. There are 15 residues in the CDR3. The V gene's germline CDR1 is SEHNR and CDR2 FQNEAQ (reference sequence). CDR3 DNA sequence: TGTGCCAGCAGCTTTTCAATCGGGAGTCAAGATACGCAGTATTTT. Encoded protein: CASSFSIGSQDTQYF.

This CDR3 reads CASASDRGLWETQYF. The CDR3 DNA reads as TGTGCTAGTGCCTCGGACAGGGGGCTTTGGGAGACCCAGTACTTC. J is TRBJ2-5 and V is TRBV12-5; 11 positions match TRBD1. The CDR3 extends over 15 amino acids. Germline V lookup: CDR1 LGHNT, CDR2 FRNRAP. V was clipped by 7 bases and J by 5 bases; unmatched bases: 9.

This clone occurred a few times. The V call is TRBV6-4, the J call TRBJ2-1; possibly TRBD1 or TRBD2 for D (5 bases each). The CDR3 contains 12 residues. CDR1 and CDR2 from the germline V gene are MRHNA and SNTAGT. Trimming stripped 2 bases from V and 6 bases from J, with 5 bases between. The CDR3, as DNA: TGTGCCAGCAGTGACGGGGGCAATGAGCAGTTCTTC. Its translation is CASSDGGNEQFF.

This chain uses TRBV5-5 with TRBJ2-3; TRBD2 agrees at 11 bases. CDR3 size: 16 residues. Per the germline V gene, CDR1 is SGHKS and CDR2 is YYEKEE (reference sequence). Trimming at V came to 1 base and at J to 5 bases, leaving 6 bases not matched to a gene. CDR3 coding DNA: TGTGCCAGCAGCTTGAATGAGCTAGCGGGAGGAGATACGCAGTATTTT. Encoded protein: CASSLNELAGGDTQYF.

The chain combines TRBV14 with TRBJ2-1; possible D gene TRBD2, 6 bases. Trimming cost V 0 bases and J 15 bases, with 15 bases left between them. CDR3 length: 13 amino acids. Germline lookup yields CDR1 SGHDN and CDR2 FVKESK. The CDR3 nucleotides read TGTGCCAGCAGCCAAGACCTGGCGGGAAGACGGTTCTTC. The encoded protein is CASSQDLAGRRFF.

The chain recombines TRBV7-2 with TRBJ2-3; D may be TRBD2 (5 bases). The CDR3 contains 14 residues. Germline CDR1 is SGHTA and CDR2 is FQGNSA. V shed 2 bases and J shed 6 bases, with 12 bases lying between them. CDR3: CASSLPGFGDTQYF. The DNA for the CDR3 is TGTGCCAGCAGCTTACCGGGATTTGGGGATACGCAGTATTTT. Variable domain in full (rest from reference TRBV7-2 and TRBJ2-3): GAGVSQSPSNKVTEKGKDVELRCDPISGHTALYWYRQSLGQGLEFLIYFQGNSAPDKSGLPSDRFSAERTGGSVSTLTIQRTQQEDSAVYLCASSLPGFGDTQYFGPGTRLTVL.

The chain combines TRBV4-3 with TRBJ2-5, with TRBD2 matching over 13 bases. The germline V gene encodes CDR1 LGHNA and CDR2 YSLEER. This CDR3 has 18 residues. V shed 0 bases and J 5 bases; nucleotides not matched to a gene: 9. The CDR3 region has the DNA TGCGCCAGCAGCCAAGAATATAGGACTAGCGGGAGACTGGAGACCCAGTACTTC. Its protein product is CASSQEYRTSGRLETQYF.

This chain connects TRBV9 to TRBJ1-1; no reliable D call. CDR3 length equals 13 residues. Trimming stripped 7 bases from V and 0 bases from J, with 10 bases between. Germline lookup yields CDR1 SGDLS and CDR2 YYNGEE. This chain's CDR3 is CASVKVVNTEAFF. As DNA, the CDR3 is TGTGCCAGCGTGAAGGTCGTGAACACTGAAGCTTTCTTT.